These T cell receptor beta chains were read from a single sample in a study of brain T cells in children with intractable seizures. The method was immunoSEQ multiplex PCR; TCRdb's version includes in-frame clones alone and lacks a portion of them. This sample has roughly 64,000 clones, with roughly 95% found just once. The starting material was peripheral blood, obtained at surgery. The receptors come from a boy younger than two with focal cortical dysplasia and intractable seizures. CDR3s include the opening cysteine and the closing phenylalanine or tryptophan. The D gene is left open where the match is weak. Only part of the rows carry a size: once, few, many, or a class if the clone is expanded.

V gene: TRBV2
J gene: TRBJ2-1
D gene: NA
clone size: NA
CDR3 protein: CARRRGATDEQFF
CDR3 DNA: TGTGCCAGAAGACGGGGGGCCACGGATGAGCAGTTCTTC

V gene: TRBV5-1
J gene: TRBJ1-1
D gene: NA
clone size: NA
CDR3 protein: CASSLETGGEAFF
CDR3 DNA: TGCGCCAGCAGCTTGGAAACGGGCGGAGAAGCTTTCTTT

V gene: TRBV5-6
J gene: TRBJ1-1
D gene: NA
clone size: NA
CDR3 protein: CASSFSGLTEAFF
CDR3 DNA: TGTGCCAGCAGCTTCTCGGGGCTCACTGAAGCTTTCTTT

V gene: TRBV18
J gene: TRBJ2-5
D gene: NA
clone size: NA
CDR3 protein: CASSRPGETQYF
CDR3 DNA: TGTGCCAGCTCACGGCCCGGGGAGACCCAGTACTTC

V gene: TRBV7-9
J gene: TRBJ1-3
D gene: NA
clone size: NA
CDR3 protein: CASSLVGQGGNTIYF
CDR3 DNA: TGTGCCAGCAGCTTAGTCGGGCAGGGAGGAAACACCATATATTTT

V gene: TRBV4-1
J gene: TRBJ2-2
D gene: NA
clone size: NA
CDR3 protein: CASSQGSARNPTGELFF
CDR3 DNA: TGCGCCAGCAGCCAAGGATCAGCAAGAAACCCCACCGGGGAGCTGTTTTTT

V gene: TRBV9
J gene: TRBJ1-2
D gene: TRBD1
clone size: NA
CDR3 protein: CASSERQGNYGYTF
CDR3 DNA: TGTGCCAGCAGCGAGAGACAGGGTAACTATGGCTACACCTTC

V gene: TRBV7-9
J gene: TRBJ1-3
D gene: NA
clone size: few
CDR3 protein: CAVPWSFSGNTIYF
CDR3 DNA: TGTGCCGTCCCCTGGAGCTTCTCTGGAAACACCATATATTTT

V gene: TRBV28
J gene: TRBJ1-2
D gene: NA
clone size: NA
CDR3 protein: CASRLTGANYGYTF
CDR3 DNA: TGTGCCAGCAGACTGACAGGCGCTAACTATGGCTACACCTTC

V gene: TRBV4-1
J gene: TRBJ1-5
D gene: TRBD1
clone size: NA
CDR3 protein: CASSQAGQGNNQPQHF
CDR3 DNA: TGCGCCAGCAGCCAAGCCGGACAGGGCAACAATCAGCCCCAGCATTTT

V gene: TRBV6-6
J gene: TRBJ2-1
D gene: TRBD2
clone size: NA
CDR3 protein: CASSYSSGRGNEQFF
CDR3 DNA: TGTGCCAGCAGTTACTCGAGCGGGAGGGGCAATGAGCAGTTCTTC

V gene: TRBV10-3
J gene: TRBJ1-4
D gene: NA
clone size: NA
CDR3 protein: CAISEGRGGEKLFF
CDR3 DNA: TGTGCCATCAGTGAAGGAAGGGGTGGAGAAAAACTGTTTTTT

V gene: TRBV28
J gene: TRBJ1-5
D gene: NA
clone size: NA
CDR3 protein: CASIKGHNQPQHF
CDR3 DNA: TGTGCCAGCATAAAGGGCCACAATCAGCCCCAGCATTTT

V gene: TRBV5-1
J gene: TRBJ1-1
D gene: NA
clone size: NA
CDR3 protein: CASRVGFNTEAFF
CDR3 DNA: TGCGCCAGCAGGGTAGGGTTCAACACTGAAGCTTTCTTT

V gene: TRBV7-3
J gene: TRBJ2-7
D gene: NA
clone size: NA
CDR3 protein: CASSLGFTYEQYF
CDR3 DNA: TGTGCCAGCAGCTTAGGTTTCACTTACGAGCAGTACTTC

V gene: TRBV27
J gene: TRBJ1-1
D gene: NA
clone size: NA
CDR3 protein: CASSSGQGNTEAFF
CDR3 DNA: TGTGCCAGCAGTTCCGGGCAGGGAAACACTGAAGCTTTCTTT

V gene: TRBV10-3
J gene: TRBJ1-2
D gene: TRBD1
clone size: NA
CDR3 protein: CAITGTANYGYTF
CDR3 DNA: TGTGCCATCACCGGGACAGCTAACTATGGCTACACCTTC

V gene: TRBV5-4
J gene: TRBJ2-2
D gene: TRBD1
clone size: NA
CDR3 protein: CASSLVQGVSGELFF
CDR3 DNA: TGTGCCAGCAGCTTGGTACAGGGGGTATCCGGGGAGCTGTTTTTT

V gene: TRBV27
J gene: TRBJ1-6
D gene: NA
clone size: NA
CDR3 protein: CASSGISSSYNSPLHF
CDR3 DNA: TGTGCCAGCAGCGGAATCTCAAGCTCCTATAATTCACCCCTCCACTTT

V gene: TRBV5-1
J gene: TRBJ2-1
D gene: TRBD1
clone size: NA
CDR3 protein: CASSLDRVLDEQFF
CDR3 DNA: TGCGCCAGCAGCTTAGACAGGGTATTGGATGAGCAGTTCTTC

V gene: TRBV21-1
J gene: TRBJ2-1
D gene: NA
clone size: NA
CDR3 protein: CASNPRGASGGEGNEQFF
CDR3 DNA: TGTGCCAGCAACCCCCGCGGGGCTAGCGGGGGGGAGGGGAATGAGCAGTTCTTC

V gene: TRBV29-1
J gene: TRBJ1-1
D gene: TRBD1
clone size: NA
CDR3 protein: CSAGYGTGDAGTEAFF
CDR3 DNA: TGCAGCGCTGGCTACGGGACAGGGGATGCAGGGACTGAAGCTTTCTTT

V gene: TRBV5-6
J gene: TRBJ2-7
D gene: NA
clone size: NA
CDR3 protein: CASSLATYEQYF
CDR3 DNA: TGTGCCAGCAGCTTGGCGACCTACGAGCAGTACTTC

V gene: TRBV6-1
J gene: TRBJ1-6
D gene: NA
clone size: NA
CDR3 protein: CASSEAPGYNSPLHF
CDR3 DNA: TGTGCCAGCAGTGAGGCCCCAGGGTATAATTCACCCCTCCACTTT

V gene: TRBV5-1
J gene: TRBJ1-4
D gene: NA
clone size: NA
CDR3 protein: CASSDPSSAANEKLFF
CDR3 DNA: TGCGCCAGCAGCGACCCCTCATCGGCGGCTAATGAAAAACTGTTTTTT

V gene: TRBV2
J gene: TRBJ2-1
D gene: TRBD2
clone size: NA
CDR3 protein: CASTRTSGRASEQFF
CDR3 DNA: TGTGCCAGCACCCGGACTAGCGGGAGGGCCTCTGAGCAGTTCTTC

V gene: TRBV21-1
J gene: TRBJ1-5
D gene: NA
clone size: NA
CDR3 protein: CASENKGGTIYSNQPQHF
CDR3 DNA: TGTGCCAGCGAAAATAAGGGGGGAACTATCTATAGCAATCAGCCCCAGCATTTT

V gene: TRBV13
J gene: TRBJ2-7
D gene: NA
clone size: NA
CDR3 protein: CASSFIGNSYEQYF
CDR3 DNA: TGTGCCAGCAGCTTTATAGGCAACTCCTACGAGCAGTACTTC

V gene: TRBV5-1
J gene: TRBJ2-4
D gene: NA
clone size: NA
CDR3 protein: CASSLGLVADGAKNIQYF
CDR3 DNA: TGCGCCAGCAGCTTGGGGCTCGTGGCGGATGGAGCCAAAAACATTCAGTACTTC

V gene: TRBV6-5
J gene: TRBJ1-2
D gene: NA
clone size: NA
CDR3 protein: CASSYSGAAYGYTF
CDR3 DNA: TGTGCCAGCAGTTACTCTGGGGCAGCTTATGGCTACACCTTC

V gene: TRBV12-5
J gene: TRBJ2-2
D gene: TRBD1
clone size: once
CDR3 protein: CASALFPGTAIGAGELFF
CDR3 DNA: TGTGCTAGTGCTCTTTTTCCCGGGACAGCCATCGGGGCCGGGGAGCTGTTTTTT

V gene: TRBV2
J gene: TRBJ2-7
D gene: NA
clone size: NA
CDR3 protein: CASSEPGEQYF
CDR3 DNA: TGTGCCAGCAGCGAGCCGGGGGAGCAGTACTTC

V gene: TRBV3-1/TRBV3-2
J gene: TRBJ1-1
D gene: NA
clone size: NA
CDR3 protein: CASSQESTGHEAFF
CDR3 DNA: TGTGCCAGCAGCCAAGAATCTACAGGGCACGAAGCTTTCTTT

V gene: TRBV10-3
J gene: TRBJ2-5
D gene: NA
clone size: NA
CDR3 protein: CAISGSGETQYF
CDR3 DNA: TGTGCCATCAGTGGAAGTGGCGAGACCCAGTACTTC

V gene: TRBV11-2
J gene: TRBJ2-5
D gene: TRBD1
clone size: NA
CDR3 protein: CASSFRTGPGETQYF
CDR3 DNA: TGTGCCAGCAGCTTTCGGACAGGACCGGGCGAGACCCAGTACTTC

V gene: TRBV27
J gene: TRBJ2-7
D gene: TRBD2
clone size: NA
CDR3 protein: CASSLSSPLADEQYF
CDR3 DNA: TGTGCCAGCAGTTTATCGTCCCCCCTAGCGGACGAGCAGTACTTC

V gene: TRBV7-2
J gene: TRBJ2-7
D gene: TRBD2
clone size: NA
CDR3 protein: CASSLRTSGASYEQYF
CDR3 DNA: TGTGCCAGCAGCTTGAGGACTAGCGGGGCGTCCTACGAGCAGTACTTC

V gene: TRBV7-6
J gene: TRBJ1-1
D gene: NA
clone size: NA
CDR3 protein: CASSQGFQDTEAFF
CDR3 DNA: TGTGCCAGCAGCCAAGGGTTCCAGGACACTGAAGCTTTCTTT

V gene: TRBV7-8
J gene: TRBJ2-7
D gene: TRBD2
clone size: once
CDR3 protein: CASSLGTLAEAPYEQYF
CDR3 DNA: TGTGCCAGCAGCCTAGGGACCCTAGCGGAGGCCCCCTACGAGCAGTACTTC

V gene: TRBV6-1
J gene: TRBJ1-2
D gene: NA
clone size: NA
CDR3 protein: CASSEERGWSRAGGYTF
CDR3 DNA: TGTGCCAGCAGTGAAGAGCGAGGATGGTCCAGGGCGGGAGGCTACACCTTC

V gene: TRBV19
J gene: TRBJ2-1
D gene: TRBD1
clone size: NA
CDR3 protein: CASSIKVYRGYDNEQFF
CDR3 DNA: TGTGCCAGTAGTATAAAAGTTTACAGGGGGTACGACAATGAGCAGTTCTTC

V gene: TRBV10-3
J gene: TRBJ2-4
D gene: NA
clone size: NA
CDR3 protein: CAISESGRLANIQYF
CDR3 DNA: TGTGCCATCAGTGAGTCAGGGCGCCTAGCCAACATTCAGTACTTC

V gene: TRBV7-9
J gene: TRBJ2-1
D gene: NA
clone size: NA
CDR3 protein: CASHSTDRGIPDEQFF
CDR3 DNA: TGTGCCAGTCACTCGACAGATCGGGGAATCCCTGATGAGCAGTTCTTC

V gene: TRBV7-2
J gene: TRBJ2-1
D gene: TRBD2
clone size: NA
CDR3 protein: CASSSSGSPYNEQFF
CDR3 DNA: TGTGCCAGCAGCTCTAGCGGGAGCCCCTACAATGAGCAGTTCTTC

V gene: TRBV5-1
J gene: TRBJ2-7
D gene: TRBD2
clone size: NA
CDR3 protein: CASSTQGTLAGGPSYEQYF
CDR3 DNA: TGCGCCAGCAGCACACAGGGGACGCTAGCGGGAGGTCCCTCTTACGAGCAGTACTTC

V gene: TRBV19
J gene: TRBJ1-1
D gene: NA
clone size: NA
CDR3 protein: CASSKTVLMMNTEAFF
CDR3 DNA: TGTGCCAGTAGTAAGACAGTTTTGATGATGAACACTGAAGCTTTCTTT

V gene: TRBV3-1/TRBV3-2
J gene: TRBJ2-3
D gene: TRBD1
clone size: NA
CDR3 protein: CASSQGTGEIGTDTQYF
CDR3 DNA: TGTGCCAGCAGCCAGGGGACAGGGGAGATAGGCACAGATACGCAGTATTTT

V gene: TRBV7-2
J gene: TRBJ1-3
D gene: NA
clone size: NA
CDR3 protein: CASSLFRGVSRNTIYF
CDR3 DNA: TGTGCCAGCAGCTTATTCAGGGGAGTTTCTAGAAACACCATATATTTT

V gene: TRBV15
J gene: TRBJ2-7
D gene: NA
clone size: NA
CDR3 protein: CATSRDLGGSSYEQYF
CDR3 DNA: TGTGCCACCAGCAGAGATTTAGGTGGCTCCTCCTACGAGCAGTACTTC

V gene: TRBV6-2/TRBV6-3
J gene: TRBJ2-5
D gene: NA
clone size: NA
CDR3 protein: CASSQTPETQYF
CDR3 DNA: TGTGCCAGCAGCCAAACGCCCGAGACCCAGTACTTC

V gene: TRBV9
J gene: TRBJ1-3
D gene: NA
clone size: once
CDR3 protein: CASSSRQSSGNTIYF
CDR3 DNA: TGTGCCAGCAGCTCCCGACAGTCCTCTGGAAACACCATATATTTT

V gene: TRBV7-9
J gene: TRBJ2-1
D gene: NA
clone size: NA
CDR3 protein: CASSLASHLNEQFF
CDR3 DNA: TGTGCCAGCAGCTTAGCGTCCCATCTGAATGAGCAGTTCTTC

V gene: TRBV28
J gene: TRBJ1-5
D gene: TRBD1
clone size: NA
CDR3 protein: CASSLRGPQPQHF
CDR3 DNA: TGTGCCAGCAGTTTAAGGGGGCCTCAGCCCCAGCATTTT

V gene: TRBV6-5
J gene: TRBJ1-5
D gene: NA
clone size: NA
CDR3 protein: CASSFQVSNQPQHF
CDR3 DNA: TGTGCCAGCAGTTTTCAAGTTAGCAATCAGCCCCAGCATTTT

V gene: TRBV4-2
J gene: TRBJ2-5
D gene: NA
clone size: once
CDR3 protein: CASSQGLGRETQYF
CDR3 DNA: TGTGCCAGCAGCCAAGGGCTGGGCCGGGAGACCCAGTACTTC